This TCR beta chain was documented in a study of CD8+CD57+ T cells in acquired aplastic anemia (dated by TCRdb to the late 2010s). As for the study more broadly: On average, sorted CD4+ and CD8+ cells yielded around 3.4 ug of extracted DNA, with a range of roughly 0.17 to 27.4 ug. CD8+CD57+ expansion was defined as a frequency above the mean frequency observed in healthy subjects. Beyond this particular receptor, the publication reports: Around 27 CD8+ CDR3 sequences were shared between patients and controls but appeared highly expressed in patients and within their immunodominant clones. Between patients and healthy controls, no significant difference in CD8+ Simpson's diversity was found (P=0.060).

The patients picked for sequencing were ones in whom flow cytometry had shown an expansion of CD8+CD57+ cells. Every patient had severe acquired aplastic anemia, diagnosed using the International Study of Aplastic Anemia and Agranulocytosis and Camitta criteria. No patient had received any therapy when blood was sampled. In the study, sorted CD4+ and CD8+ blood T cells from patients with severe aplastic anemia and from healthy subjects underwent deep sequencing of TCR repertoires. In the USA, patient enrollment took place under clinicaltrials.gov protocols 00001620, 01623167, 00001397, 00071045, 00081523 and 00961064. Ficoll-Paque density gradient centrifugation was used to isolate peripheral blood mononuclear cells. Before DNA extraction, CD4+ and CD8+ T cells were sorted by FACS or by magnetic beads. In this sample, this clonotype turned up many times. Its recognized antigen is unknown. Within one base of it there is no much larger clone, and no base qualities were kept.

Trimming removed 2 bases from V and 3 bases from J, leaving 8 bases between the germline ends. Including the terminal cysteine and phenylalanine, the CDR3 comprises 14 residues. Left in the record is the CDR3 DNA by itself, 42 bases read in frame from the first base. The germline V gene provides CDR1 MNHEY and CDR2 SVGAGI. Profiling of TCR beta VDJ combinations and CDR3 sequences used genomic DNA as the template. An Illumina HiSeq 2000 was the platform used for TCR repertoire sequencing. The paper's processing steps were these. Repertoires were assessed using TRBV/TRBJ rearrangement plots, CDR3 size and DJ length profiles, and Simpson's diversity index. Whichever DNA sequence was most abundant in the deep sequencing data was defined as the immunodominant clone. CDR3 amino acid sequences were screened for sharing across subjects and were compared with published repertoires and the VDJdb database. TCRdb reanalyzed the raw reads on its own, using fastp at Q25 for trimming and MiXCR for clone calling, and kept in-frame beta chains. One record per CDR3 amino acid sequence lists the most common genes and DNA. What appears here as the V and J calls and clone size reflects TCRdb's work, not the paper's. The table for this sample lists around 200,000 distinct CDR3 sequences; roughly 53% of them were counted only once. The ten largest clones take up approximately 20% of the sample.

This sequence was found in a human donor with aplastic anemia. The chain uses TRBV6-5 and TRBJ1-3, with the D gene not confidently named. The sample consisted of sorted CD4+, CD8+, or CD8+CD57+ T cells (not recorded which) from PBMCs. The CDR3 protein is CASSYKRSGNTIYF. The bases read TGTGCCAGCAGTTACAAGCGAAGTGGAAACACCATATATTTT.